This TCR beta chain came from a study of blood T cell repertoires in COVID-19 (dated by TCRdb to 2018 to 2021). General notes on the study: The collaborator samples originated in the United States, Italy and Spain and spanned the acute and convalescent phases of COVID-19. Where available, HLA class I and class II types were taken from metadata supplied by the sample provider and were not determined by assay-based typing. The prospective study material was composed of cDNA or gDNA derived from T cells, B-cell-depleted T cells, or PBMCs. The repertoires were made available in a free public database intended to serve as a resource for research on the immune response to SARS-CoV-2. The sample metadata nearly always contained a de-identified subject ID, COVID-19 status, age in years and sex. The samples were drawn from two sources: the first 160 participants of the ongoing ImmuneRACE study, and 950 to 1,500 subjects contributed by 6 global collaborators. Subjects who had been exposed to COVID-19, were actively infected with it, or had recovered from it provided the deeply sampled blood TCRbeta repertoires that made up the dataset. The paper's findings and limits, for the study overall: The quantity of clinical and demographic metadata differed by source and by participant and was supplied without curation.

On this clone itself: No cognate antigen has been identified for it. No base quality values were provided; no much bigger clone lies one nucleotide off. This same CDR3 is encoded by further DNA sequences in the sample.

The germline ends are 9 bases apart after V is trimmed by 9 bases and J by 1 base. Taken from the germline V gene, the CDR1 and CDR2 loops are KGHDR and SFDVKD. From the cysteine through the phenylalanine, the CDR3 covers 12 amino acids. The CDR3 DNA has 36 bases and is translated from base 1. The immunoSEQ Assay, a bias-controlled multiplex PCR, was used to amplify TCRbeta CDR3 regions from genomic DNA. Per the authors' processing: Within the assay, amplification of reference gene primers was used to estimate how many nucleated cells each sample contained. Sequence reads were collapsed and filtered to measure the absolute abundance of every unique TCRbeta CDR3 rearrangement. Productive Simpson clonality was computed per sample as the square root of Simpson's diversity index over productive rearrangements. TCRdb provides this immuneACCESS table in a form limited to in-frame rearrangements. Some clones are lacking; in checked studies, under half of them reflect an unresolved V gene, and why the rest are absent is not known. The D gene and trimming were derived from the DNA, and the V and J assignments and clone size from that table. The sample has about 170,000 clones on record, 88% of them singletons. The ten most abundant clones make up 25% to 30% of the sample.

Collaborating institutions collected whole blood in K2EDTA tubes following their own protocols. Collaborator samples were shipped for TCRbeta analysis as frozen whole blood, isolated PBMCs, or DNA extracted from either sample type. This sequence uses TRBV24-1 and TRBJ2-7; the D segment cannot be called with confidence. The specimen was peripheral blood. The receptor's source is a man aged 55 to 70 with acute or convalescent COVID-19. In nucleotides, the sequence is TGTGCCACCCGTGGCAGTTCCTACGAGCAGTACTTC. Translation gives CATRGSSYEQYF.